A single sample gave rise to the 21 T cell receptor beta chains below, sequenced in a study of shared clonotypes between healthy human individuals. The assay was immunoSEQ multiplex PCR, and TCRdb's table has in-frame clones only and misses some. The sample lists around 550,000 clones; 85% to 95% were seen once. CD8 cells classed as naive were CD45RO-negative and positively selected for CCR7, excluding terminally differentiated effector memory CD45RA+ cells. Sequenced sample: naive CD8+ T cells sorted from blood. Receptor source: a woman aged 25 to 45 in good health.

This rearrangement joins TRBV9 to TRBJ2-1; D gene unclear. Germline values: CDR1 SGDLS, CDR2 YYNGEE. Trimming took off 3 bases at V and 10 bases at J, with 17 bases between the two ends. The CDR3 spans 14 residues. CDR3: CASSARMLVEEQFF. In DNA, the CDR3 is TGTGCCAGCAGCGCCCGAATGCTCGTTGAGGAGCAGTTCTTC.

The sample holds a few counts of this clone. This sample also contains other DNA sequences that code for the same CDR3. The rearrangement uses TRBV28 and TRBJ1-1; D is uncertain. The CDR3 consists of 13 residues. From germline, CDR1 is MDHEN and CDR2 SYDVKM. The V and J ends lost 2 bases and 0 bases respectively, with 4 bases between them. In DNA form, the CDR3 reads TGTGCCAGCAGTTTAACGGTGAACACTGAAGCTTTCTTT. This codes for CASSLTVNTEAFF.

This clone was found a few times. In DNA, the CDR3 is TGTGCCAGCAGTCCCTCCGGTCAGCCCCAGCATTTT. Translating gives CASSPSGQPQHF. The V call is TRBV28, the J call TRBJ1-5; D gene uncertain. CDR3 length: 12 residues. Germline-derived CDR1 and CDR2 are MDHEN and SYDVKM. The germline V and J ends were trimmed by 5 bases and 6 bases, with 8 bases remaining between them. Looking up the rest from reference TRBV28 and TRBJ1-5 gives the full variable domain: DVKVTQSSRYLVKRTGEKVFLECVQDMDHENMFWYRQDPGLGLRLIYFSYDVKMKEKGDIPEGYSVSREKKERFSLILESASTNQTSMYLCASSPSGQPQHFGDGTRLSIL.

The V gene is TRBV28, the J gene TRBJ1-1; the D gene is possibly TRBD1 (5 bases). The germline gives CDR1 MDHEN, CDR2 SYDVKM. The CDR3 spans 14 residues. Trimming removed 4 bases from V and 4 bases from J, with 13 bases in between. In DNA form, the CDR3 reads TGTGCCAGCAGTTGGGGGGAAGGCGGCACTGAAGCTTTCTTT. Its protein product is CASSWGEGGTEAFF.

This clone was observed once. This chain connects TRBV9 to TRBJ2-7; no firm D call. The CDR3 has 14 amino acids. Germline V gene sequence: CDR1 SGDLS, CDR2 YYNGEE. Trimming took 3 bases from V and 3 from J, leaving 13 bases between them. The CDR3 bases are TGTGCCAGCAGCGCCGGCCTAATTGGCTACGAGCAGTACTTC. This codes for CASSAGLIGYEQYF. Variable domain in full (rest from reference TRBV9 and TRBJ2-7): DSGVTQTPKHLITATGQRVTLRCSPRSGDLSVYWYQQSLDQGLQFLIQYYNGEERAKGNILERFSAQQFPDLHSELNLSSLELGDSALYFCASSAGLIGYEQYFGPGTRLTVT.

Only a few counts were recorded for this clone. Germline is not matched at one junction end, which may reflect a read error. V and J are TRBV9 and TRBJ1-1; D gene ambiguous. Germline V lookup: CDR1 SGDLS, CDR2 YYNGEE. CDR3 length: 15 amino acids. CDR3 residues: CASSAGVGGNAEAFF. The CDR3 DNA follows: TGTGCCAGCAGCGCGGGAGTGGGAGGGAACGCTGAAGCTTTCTTT.

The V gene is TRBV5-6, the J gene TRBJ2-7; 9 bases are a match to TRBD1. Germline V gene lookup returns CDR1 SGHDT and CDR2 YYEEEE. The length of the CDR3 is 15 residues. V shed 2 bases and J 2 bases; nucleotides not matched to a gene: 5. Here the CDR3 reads CASSFRGTGPYEQYF. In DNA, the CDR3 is TGTGCCAGCAGCTTTCGTGGGACAGGGCCCTACGAGCAGTACTTC.

CDR3 DNA: TGTGCCAGCAGTTTAGACCGGGCGGCCTACGAGCAGTACTTC. Translation gives CASSLDRAAYEQYF. V gene TRBV27 combines with J gene TRBJ2-7; no reliable D call. The CDR3 consists of 14 residues. V lost 2 bases and J lost 2, with 10 bases in between. Looked up from germline, CDR1 is MNHEY and CDR2 is SMNVEV (reference sequence).

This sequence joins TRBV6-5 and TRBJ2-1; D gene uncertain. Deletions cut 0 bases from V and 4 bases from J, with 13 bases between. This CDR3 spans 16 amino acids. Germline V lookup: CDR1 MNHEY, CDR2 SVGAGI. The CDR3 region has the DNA TGTGCCAGCAGTTACTCCTCAGGCGAGATTTACAATGAGCAGTTCTTC. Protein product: CASSYSSGEIYNEQFF.

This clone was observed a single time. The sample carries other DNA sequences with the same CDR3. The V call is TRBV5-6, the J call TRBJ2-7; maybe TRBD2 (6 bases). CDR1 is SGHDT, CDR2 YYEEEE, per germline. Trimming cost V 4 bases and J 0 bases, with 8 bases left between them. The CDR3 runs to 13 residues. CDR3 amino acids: CASSPGSSYEQYF. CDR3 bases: TGTGCCAGCAGCCCCGGGAGCTCCTACGAGCAGTACTTC.

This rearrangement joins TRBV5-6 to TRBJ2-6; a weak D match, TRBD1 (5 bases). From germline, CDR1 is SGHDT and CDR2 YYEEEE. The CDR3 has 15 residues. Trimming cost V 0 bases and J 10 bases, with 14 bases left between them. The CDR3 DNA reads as TGTGCCAGCAGCTTGGGGACACCTCTTGGAAACGTCCTGACTTTC. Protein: CASSLGTPLGNVLTF.

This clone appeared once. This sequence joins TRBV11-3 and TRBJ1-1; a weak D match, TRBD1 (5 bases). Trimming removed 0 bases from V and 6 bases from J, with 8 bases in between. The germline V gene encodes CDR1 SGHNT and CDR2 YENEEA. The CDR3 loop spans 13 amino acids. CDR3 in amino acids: CASSLEQGAEAFF. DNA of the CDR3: TGTGCCAGCAGCTTAGAGCAGGGCGCTGAAGCTTTCTTT.

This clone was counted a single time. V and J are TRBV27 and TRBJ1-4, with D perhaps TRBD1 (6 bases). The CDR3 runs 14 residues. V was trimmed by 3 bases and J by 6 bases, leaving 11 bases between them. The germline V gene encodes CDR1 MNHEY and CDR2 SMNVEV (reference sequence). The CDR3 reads CASSLRGAYEKLFF. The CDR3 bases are TGTGCCAGCAGTTTGCGGGGGGCATATGAAAAACTGTTTTTT. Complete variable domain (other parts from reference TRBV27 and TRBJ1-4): EAQVTQNPRYLITVTGKKLTVTCSQNMNHEYMSWYRQDPGLGLRQIYYSMNVEVTDKGDVPEGYKVSRKEKRNFPLILESPSPNQTSLYFCASSLRGAYEKLFFGSGTQLSVL.

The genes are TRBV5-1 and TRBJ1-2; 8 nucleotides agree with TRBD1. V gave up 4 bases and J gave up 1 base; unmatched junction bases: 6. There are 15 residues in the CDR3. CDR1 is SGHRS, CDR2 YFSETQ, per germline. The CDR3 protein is CASSTTGGINYGYTF. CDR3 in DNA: TGCGCCAGCAGCACTACAGGGGGTATTAACTATGGCTACACCTTC.

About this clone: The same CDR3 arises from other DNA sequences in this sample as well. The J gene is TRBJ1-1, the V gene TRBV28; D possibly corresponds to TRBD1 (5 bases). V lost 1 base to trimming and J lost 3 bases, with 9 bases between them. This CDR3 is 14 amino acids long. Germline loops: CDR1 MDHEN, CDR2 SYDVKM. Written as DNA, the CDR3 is TGTGCCAGCAGTTTATCTGGGGGGGACACTGAAGCTTTCTTT. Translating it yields CASSLSGGDTEAFF.

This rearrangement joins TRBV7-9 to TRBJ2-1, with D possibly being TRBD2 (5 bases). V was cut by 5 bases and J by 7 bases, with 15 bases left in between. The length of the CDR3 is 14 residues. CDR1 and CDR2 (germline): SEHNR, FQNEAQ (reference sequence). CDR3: CASSTTDFTNEQFF. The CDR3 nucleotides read TGTGCCAGCAGCACTACGGACTTTACAAATGAGCAGTTCTTC. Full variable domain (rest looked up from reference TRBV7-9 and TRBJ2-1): DTGVSQNPRHKITKRGQNVTFRCDPISEHNRLYWYRQTLGQGPEFLTYFQNEAQLEKSRLLSDRFSAERPKGSFSTLEIQRTEQGDSAMYLCASSTTDFTNEQFFGPGTRLTVL.

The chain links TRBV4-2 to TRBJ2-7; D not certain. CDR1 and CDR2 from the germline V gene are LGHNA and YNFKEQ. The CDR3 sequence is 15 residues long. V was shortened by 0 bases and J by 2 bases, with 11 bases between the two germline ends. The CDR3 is CASSQEGRKTYEQYF. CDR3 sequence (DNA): TGTGCCAGCAGCCAAGAGGGCAGAAAAACCTACGAGCAGTACTTC.

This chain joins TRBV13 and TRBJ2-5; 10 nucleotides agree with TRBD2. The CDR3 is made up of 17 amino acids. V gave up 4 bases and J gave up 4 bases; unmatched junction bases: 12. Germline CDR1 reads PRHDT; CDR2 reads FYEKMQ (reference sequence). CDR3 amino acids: CASSYSSASGSGETQYF. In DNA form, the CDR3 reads TGTGCCAGCAGCTACTCGTCAGCTAGCGGGAGTGGAGAGACCCAGTACTTC. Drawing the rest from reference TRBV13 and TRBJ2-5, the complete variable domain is AAGVIQSPRHLIKEKRETATLKCYPIPRHDTVYWYQQGPGQDPQFLISFYEKMQSDKGSIPDRFSAQQFSDYHSELNMSSLELGDSALYFCASSYSSASGSGETQYFGPGTRLLVL.

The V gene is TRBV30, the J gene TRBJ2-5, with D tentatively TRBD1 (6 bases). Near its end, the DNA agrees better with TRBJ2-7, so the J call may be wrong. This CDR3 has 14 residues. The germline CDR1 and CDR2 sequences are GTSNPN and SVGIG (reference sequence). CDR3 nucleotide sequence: TGTGCCTGGAGTGGGGTAGGACAGCTATACGAGCAGTACTTC. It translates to CAWSGVGQLYEQYF.

The CDR3 bases are TGTGCCAGCAGCTCAAGACTAGCGGGAGGGTTTTACGAGCAGTACTTC. Encoded protein: CASSSRLAGGFYEQYF. V usage is TRBV13 and J usage is TRBJ2-5; 14 bases match TRBD2. The DNA end favors TRBJ2-7, so the J call may be wrong. CDR1 and CDR2 (germline): PRHDT, FYEKMQ (reference sequence). The CDR3 runs to 16 residues.

CDR3: CASRGTGGPDTQYF. In DNA, the CDR3 is TGTGCCAGCAGAGGGACAGGGGGCCCAGATACGCAGTATTTT. The genes are TRBV28 and TRBJ2-3, with 12 bases that match TRBD1. Germline V gene sequence: CDR1 MDHEN, CDR2 SYDVKM. V was clipped by 6 bases and J by 4 bases; unmatched bases: 2. CDR3 length: 14 amino acids.